This T cell receptor beta chain was identified during a study of T cells after yellow fever vaccination. The table lists this clonotype with many counts. TCRdb re-derived calls from the 5' RACE reads in MiXCR, one entry per CDR3 protein. The sample includes 100,000 to 150,000 distinct CDR3 sequences, around 9.8% of them seen just once. V was clipped by 1 base and J by 6 bases; unmatched bases: 7. CDR3 size: 16 residues. The germline gives CDR1 SGHTA, CDR2 FQGNSA. This chain connects TRBV7-2 to TRBJ1-4, with 8 nucleotides matching TRBD1. Sequenced material: CD8+ T cells sorted from PBMCs, taken on the day of the yellow fever booster vaccination. This receptor was identified in a man between 18 and 29 years old who received the YFV17D yellow fever vaccine. CDR3 nucleotide sequence: TGTGCCAGCAGCTTAGAGCCCAGGGGGCTGGATGAAAAACTGTTTTTT. It is translated as CASSLEPRGLDEKLFF.